This T cell receptor beta chain stems from a study of blood T cell repertoires in COVID-19. Trimming cost V 3 bases and J 4 bases, with 16 bases left between them. This CDR3 region has 15 residues. Germline lookup yields CDR1 SGDLS and CDR2 YYNGEE. Assay used: immunoSEQ multiplex PCR; TCRdb lists only in-frame clones, some missing. This sample carries 300,000 to 400,000 clones, approximately 86% of them seen once, and the ten largest clones take 7.1%. This TCR derives from a woman aged 55-69 years with COVID-19, enrolled during active disease. The chain has TRBV9 and TRBJ1-2; a possible D gene is TRBD1 (5 bases). Sample: peripheral blood. CDR3 sequence: CASSARRATLYGYTF. The CDR3 coding sequence is TGTGCCAGCAGCGCCCGCAGGGCTACCCTCTATGGCTACACCTTC. The full variable domain, with the rest looked up from reference TRBV9 and TRBJ1-2, is DSGVTQTPKHLITATGQRVTLRCSPRSGDLSVYWYQQSLDQGLQFLIQYYNGEERAKGNILERFSAQQFPDLHSELNLSSLELGDSALYFCASSARRATLYGYTFGSGTRLTVV.